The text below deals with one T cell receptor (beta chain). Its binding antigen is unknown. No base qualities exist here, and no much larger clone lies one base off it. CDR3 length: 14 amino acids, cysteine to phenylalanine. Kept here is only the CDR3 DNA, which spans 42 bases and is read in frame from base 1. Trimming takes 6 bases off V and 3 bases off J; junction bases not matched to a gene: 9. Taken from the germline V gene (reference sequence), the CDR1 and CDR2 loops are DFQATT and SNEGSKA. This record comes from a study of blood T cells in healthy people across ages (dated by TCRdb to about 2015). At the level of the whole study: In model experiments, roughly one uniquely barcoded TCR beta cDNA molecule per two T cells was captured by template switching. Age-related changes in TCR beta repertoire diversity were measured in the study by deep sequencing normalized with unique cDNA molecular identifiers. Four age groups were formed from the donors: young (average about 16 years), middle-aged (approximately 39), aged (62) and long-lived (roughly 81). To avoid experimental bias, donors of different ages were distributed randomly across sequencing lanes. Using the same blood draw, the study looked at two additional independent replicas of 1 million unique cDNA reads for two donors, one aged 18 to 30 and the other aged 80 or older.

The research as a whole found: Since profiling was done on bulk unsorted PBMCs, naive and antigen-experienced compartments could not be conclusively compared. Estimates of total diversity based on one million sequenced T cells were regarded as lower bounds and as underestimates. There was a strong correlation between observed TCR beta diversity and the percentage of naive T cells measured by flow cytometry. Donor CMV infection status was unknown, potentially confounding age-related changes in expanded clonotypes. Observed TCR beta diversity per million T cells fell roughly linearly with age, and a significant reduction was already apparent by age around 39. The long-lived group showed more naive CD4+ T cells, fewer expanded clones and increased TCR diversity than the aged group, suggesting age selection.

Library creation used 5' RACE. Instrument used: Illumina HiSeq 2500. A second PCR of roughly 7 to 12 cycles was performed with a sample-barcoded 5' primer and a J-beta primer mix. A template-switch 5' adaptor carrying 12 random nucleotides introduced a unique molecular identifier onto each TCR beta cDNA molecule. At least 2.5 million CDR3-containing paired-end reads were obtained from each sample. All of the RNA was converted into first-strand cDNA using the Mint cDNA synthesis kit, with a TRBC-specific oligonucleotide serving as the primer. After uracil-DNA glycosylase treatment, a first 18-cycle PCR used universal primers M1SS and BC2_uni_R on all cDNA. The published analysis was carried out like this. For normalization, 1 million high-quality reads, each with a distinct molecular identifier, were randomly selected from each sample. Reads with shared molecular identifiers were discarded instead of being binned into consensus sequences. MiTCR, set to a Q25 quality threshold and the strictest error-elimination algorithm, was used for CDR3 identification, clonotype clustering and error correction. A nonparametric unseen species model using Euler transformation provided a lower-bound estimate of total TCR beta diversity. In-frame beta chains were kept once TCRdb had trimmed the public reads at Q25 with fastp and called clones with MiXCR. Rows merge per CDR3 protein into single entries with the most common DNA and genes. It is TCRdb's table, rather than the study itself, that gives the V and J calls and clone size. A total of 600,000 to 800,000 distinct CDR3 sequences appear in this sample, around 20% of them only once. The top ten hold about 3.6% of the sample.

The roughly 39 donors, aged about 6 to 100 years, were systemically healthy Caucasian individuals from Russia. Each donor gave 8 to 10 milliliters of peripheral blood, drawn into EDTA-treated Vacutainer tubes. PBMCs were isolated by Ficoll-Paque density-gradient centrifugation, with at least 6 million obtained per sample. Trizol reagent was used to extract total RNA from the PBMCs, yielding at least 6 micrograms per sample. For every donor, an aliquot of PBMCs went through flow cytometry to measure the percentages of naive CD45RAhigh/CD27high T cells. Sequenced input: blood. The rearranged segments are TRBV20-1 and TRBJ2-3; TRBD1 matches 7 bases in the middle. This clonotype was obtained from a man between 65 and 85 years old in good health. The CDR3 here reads CSAPRGQRTDTQYF. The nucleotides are TGCAGTGCCCCTAGGGGACAGAGGACAGATACGCAGTATTTT.